Reported below is one TCR beta chain. Its antigen is still unknown. Base qualities were left out, and no much larger clone turns up one base away. CDR3 length: 13 amino acids, cysteine to phenylalanine. The sequence is cut down to CDR3 DNA, 39 bases in frame from base 1. For CDR1 and CDR2, the germline V gene lists MNHNS and SASEGT. Clipping removes 5 bases from V and 4 bases from J, with 1 as the unmatched junction base count. This sample stems from a study of T cell responses to AZD1222 COVID-19 vaccine (dated by TCRdb to the early 2020s). Concerning the study at large: TCR sequencing was performed for 230 to 250 trial participants, of whom around 200 were given two doses of AZD1222 and approximately 25 were given two doses of MenACWY control vaccine. Trial participants were enrolled by age into 18-55, 56-69 and 70-plus year subgroups, with around 150, 28 and 57 TCR-sequenced participants respectively.

The sample's time point label, in plain terms: baseline before first vaccination. Read against the paper, the sample's treatment or condition label means: meningococcal conjugate vaccine given as trial control. The vaccinee samples were drawn from two UK trials, COV001 and COV002, one of which was a single-blind randomized controlled phase 2/3 trial testing AZD1222 (ChAdOx1 nCoV-19) in healthy adults. Trial participant PBMC samples were collected at day 0 and day 28 after the second dose for TCRbeta chain sequencing. The CDR3 regions of human TCRbeta chains were analyzed by immunosequencing. Processing in the source paper ran as follows. TCRs in the repertoires were matched against a reference library of SARS-CoV-2-specific TCRs that had been generated with the MIRA antigen-specificity platform. Breadth meant the fraction of unique TCRs that were SARS-CoV-2-associated, whereas depth meant the fraction of total T cells that were SARS-CoV-2-associated. Each spike-specific TCR was assigned to its reactive spike region and to a CD4 or CD8 class using the MIRA data. Log10-transformed breadth and depth values were compared by one-way ANOVA with Sidak's multiple comparisons tests. This immuneACCESS table, as held by TCRdb, lists in-frame sequences with V and J called but not all clones. Of the missing ones, under half trace to an unresolved V gene in checked studies; the others have no known cause. That table gives V, J and clone size, and the DNA gave D and trimming. The sample yields 150,000 or so clones; 82% were counted once. Of the sample, roughly 4% is held by the ten largest clones.

Here is what the overall study found, with its caveats: The whole spike protein was spanned by vaccine-associated CD4 TCRs, and dominant responses were seen in regions 160-218 and 743-854. Only five or six AZD1222 recipients were SARS-CoV-2 seropositive at baseline, limiting conclusions about previously exposed vaccinees. Because no day 14 peak-response samples were available, repertoires were characterized only after the peak T cell response. Reportedly, close to half of the unique spike-specific TCRs recognized epitopes lying outside the regions that are mutated in the B.1.351 and B.1.1.7 variants. The 56-69-year group was small, and its depth increase did not reach significance, likely because of low power. After two AZD1222 doses, spike-specific TCR breadth and depth were significantly higher than at day 0 and than in MenACWY recipients. Participants were mostly white British and included more females than males, and it was suggested by the authors that clonal diversity may have been underestimated.

The V and J segments used are TRBV6-1 and TRBJ1-3, and TRBD1 aligns with 8 junction nucleotides. The TCR originated in an adult in good health. The sample here was peripheral blood, taken on day 0 of MenACWY control vaccination. The nucleotide sequence reads TGTGCCAGCAGTTGGGACAGGGGAAACACCATATATTTT. It is translated as CASSWDRGNTIYF.